The 22 T cell receptor beta chains reported below all come from one sample, sequenced in a study of shared clonotypes between healthy human individuals. The protocol was immunoSEQ multiplex PCR, while the TCRdb copy is restricted to in-frame clones and leaves out a portion. The sample has fewer than 850,000 clones, 55% to 75% seen once. The specimen sequenced was memory CD4+ T cells sorted from blood. Specified subset: CD45RA-negative fraction. The source of these receptors is a woman under 40 in good health.

The V and J genes are TRBV7-2 and TRBJ2-5; D is undetermined. This CDR3 is built from 13 residues. V was shortened by 5 bases and J by 11 bases, with 18 bases between the two germline ends. The germline CDR1 and CDR2 sequences are SGHTA and FQGNSA. CDR3 amino acids: CASSPRVWNEQYF. The DNA of the CDR3 is TGTGCCAGCAGCCCTAGGGTCTGGAATGAGCAGTACTTC.

V is TRBV15 and J is TRBJ2-7; D could derive from TRBD1 or TRBD2 (6 bases each). The CDR3 is 15 residues long. CDR1 is LNHNV and CDR2 is YYDKDF in the germline V gene (reference sequence). The V gene lost 0 bases and the J gene lost 4 bases, with 13 bases spanning the gap. CDR3 nucleotide sequence: TGTGCCACCAGCAGAGATGGGGGGCTTGGGTACGAGCAGTACTTC. It specifies CATSRDGGLGYEQYF. Full variable domain (remainder filled in from reference TRBV15 and TRBJ2-7): DAMVIQNPRYQVTQFGKPVTLSCSQTLNHNVMYWYQQKSSQAPKLLFHYYDKDFNNEADTPDNFQSRRPNTSFCFLDIRSPGLGDTAMYLCATSRDGGLGYEQYFGPGTRLTVT.

This chain uses TRBV28 with TRBJ2-3; D gene uncertain. The germline V gene encodes CDR1 MDHEN and CDR2 SYDVKM. V dropped 7 bases and J dropped 2 bases, with 16 bases sitting between them. The CDR3 contains 15 residues. The CDR3 loop reads CASKGAGESTDTQYF. CDR3 bases: TGTGCCAGCAAAGGAGCTGGAGAGTCCACAGATACGCAGTATTTT.

The chain links TRBV29-1 to TRBJ2-7; D is ambiguous. V gave up 4 bases and J gave up 1 base, with 14 bases separating them. CDR1 SQVTM and CDR2 ANQGSEA come from the germline V gene. This CDR3 has 14 amino acids. DNA of the CDR3: TGCAGCGTTGCTCTTTCACAGCGATCCTACGAGCAGTACTTC. Its protein is CSVALSQRSYEQYF.

V and J are TRBV19 and TRBJ2-1; tentatively, D is TRBD2 (5 bases). The CDR3 has 14 amino acids. Germline assignment: CDR1 LNHDA and CDR2 SQIVND (reference sequence). Trimming took 6 bases from V and 5 from J, leaving 14 bases between them. Here the CDR3 DNA reads TGTGCCAGTAGGCGGGTTGGGAGCGACAATGAGCAGTTCTTC. Translated, it gives CASRRVGSDNEQFF.

This clone was seen only a few times. One base away lies a much larger clone, so this may be a sequencing read error. Other DNA sequences in this sample translate to the same CDR3. The rearrangement joins TRBV5-1 to TRBJ2-1, with D perhaps TRBD1 (6 bases). There are 15 residues in the CDR3. Between the trimmed V and J ends, which lost 4 bases and 0 bases, there was a span of 11 bases. Per germline, CDR1 SGHRS and CDR2 YFSETQ. The CDR3 region has the DNA TGCGCCAGCAGCATGGACAGAAGCTCCTACAATGAGCAGTTCTTC. Amino acids: CASSMDRSSYNEQFF.

The V call is TRBV28, the J call TRBJ2-7; 8 nucleotides align to TRBD2. The CDR3 loop spans 16 amino acids. V was pared by 7 bases and J by 2 bases, with 13 bases of the junction left unmatched. Germline values: CDR1 MDHEN, CDR2 SYDVKM. Here the CDR3 DNA reads TGTGCCAGCACCCTTCTTTCCGGGAGGGTTCCCTACGAGCAGTACTTC. As protein: CASTLLSGRVPYEQYF.

The CDR3 is CASSDIKRLADSYNEQFF. CDR3 DNA: TGTGCCAGCAGTGATATTAAGAGACTAGCGGACTCCTACAATGAGCAGTTCTTC. V is TRBV25-1 and J is TRBJ2-1; 9 positions match TRBD2. The CDR3 length is 18 residues. The J segment lost 0 bases and the V segment lost 3 bases, leaving 9 bases of the junction unmatched. Per the germline V gene, CDR1 is MGHDK and CDR2 is SYGVNS.

Concerning this clone itself: A much larger clone sits a single nucleotide away, making a read error possible. Different DNA sequences within this sample yield the same CDR3. This chain joins TRBV29-1 and TRBJ2-3; D is unresolved. The V gene lost 1 base and the J gene lost 0 bases, with 2 bases spanning the gap. The CDR3 runs to 12 residues. Germline-derived CDR1 and CDR2 are SQVTM and ANQGSEA. DNA of the CDR3: TGCAGCGTTGAAGGCAGCACAGATACGCAGTATTTT. The encoded protein is CSVEGSTDTQYF.

The chain joins TRBV11-2 to TRBJ2-7; D is ambiguous. The CDR3 contains 15 residues. Germline values: CDR1 SGHAT, CDR2 FQNNGV. Trimming stripped 1 base from V and 2 bases from J, with 12 bases between. In DNA form, the CDR3 reads TGTGCCAGCAGCTTAGGGGGTCAGCTGGCCTACGAGCAGTACTTC. Translated, it gives CASSLGGQLAYEQYF.

This clone was seen a handful of times. The V call is TRBV4-1, the J call TRBJ2-7; TRBD2 might be the D (6 bases). V dropped 4 bases and J dropped 5 bases, with 24 bases sitting between them. The CDR3 loop spans 17 amino acids. CDR1 is MGHRA and CDR2 is YSYEKL in the germline V gene. CDR3 sequence (DNA): TGCGCCAGCAGCCCCAGACCTTTGGCGGGGCCGGGGGACGAGCAGTACTTC. Residues: CASSPRPLAGPGDEQYF.

This clone was detected a few times. The chain links TRBV15 to TRBJ1-3, with D uncertain. This CDR3 has 12 amino acids. Germline values: CDR1 LNHNV, CDR2 YYDKDF (reference sequence). The V gene lost 1 base and the J gene lost 4 bases, with 2 bases spanning the gap. The CDR3 DNA reads as TGTGCCACCAGCAGAGTAGGAAACACCATATATTTT. Residues: CATSRVGNTIYF.

The sample holds one count of this clone. The chain combines TRBV19 with TRBJ2-5, with 8 bases identical to TRBD2. The CDR3 consists of 15 residues. The V and J ends lost 2 bases and 6 bases, in that order; junction bases with no gene match: 8. CDR1 and CDR2 from the germline V gene are LNHDA and SQIVND (reference sequence). CDR3 nucleotide sequence: TGTGCCAGTAGTATATCCAGCGGGAGTTTTCAGACCCAGTACTTC. It translates to CASSISSGSFQTQYF.

The chain couples TRBV19 to TRBJ1-5, with 7 bases fitting TRBD1. The length of the CDR3 is 16 residues. With V trimmed by 3 bases and J by 2 bases, 7 bases remained unmatched. Germline lookup yields CDR1 LNHDA and CDR2 SQIVND (reference sequence). The CDR3 here is CASSISTGVGNQPQHF. CDR3 in DNA: TGTGCCAGTAGTATCAGTACAGGGGTTGGCAATCAGCCCCAGCATTTT.

The chain has TRBV5-4 and TRBJ1-1, with TRBD1 matching over 8 bases. J was trimmed by 3 bases and V by 4 bases; bases with no gene match: 5. The CDR3 is 14 residues long. Per the germline V gene, CDR1 is SGHNT and CDR2 is YYREEE (reference sequence). The DNA for the CDR3 is TGTGCCAGCAGCAGTAAACAGGGGGACACTGAAGCTTTCTTT. As protein: CASSSKQGDTEAFF.

The V call is TRBV6-5, the J call TRBJ2-2; tentative D call: TRBD1 (6 bases). The V end was cut by 0 bases, the J end by 7 bases, with 15 bases between. This CDR3 is built from 16 residues. Germline values: CDR1 MNHEY, CDR2 SVGAGI. The CDR3: CASSYSTGRPYGELFF. CDR3 nucleotide sequence: TGTGCCAGCAGTTACTCGACAGGAAGGCCTTACGGGGAGCTGTTTTTT.

This chain uses TRBV5-1 with TRBJ1-2; a weak D match, TRBD1 (6 bases). Germline V gene sequence: CDR1 SGHRS, CDR2 YFSETQ. The CDR3 is made up of 14 amino acids. V dropped 4 bases and J dropped 7 bases, with 17 bases sitting between them. CDR3 in amino acids: CASSIERGALGYTF. The CDR3, as DNA: TGCGCCAGCAGCATTGAACGGGGGGCGCTTGGCTACACCTTC.

The rearrangement joins TRBV5-4 to TRBJ1-1, with D possibly matching TRBD1 (6 bases). The CDR3 loop spans 14 amino acids. CDR1 and CDR2 from the germline V gene are SGHNT and YYREEE (reference sequence). V gave up 4 bases and J gave up 0 bases, with 10 bases separating them. The CDR3 DNA is TGTGCCAGCAGCACGGACAGTCTGAACACTGAAGCTTTCTTT. This encodes CASSTDSLNTEAFF.

This clone has ten or more counts. The rearrangement uses TRBV10-1 and TRBJ2-3; D gene unclear. Germline CDR1 and CDR2: WNHNN and SYGVQD (reference sequence). There are 15 residues in the CDR3. Trimming pared 0 bases from V and 7 bases from J, leaving 14 bases between. CDR3 protein: CASSESLDGTYTQYF. The CDR3 coding sequence is TGCGCCAGCAGTGAGTCCTTGGATGGCACTTATACGCAGTATTTT.

V and J are TRBV6-5 and TRBJ1-4; D might be TRBD1 (6 bases). The CDR3 length is 15 residues. Germline V lookup: CDR1 MNHEY, CDR2 SVGAGI. The ends were cut back, 6 bases at V and 10 bases at J, with 21 bases in the middle. Here the CDR3 reads CASRDNGGRGGKLFF. Written as DNA, the CDR3 is TGTGCCAGCAGGGACAATGGGGGCCGCGGGGGAAAACTGTTTTTT.

This clone was seen more than once but under ten times. The chain recombines TRBV30 with TRBJ2-1; TRBD2 matches 8 bases. The CDR3 is 14 residues long. With V trimmed by 1 base and J by 8 bases, 7 bases remained unmatched. The germline V gene has CDR1 GTSNPN and CDR2 SVGIG (reference sequence). The CDR3 loop reads CAWSGWSGRDEQFF. The CDR3, as DNA: TGTGCCTGGAGTGGTTGGAGCGGGAGAGATGAGCAGTTCTTC.

In regard to this clone: The sample carries other DNA sequences with the same CDR3. V is TRBV5-1 and J is TRBJ2-1; 8 bases line up with TRBD2. The germline V gene encodes CDR1 SGHRS and CDR2 YFSETQ. V dropped 3 bases and J dropped 3; count of bases not matched to a gene: 2. The CDR3 consists of 14 residues. The CDR3 is CASSSAGGYNEQFF. CDR3 bases: TGCGCCAGCAGCTCGGCGGGGGGCTACAATGAGCAGTTCTTC.